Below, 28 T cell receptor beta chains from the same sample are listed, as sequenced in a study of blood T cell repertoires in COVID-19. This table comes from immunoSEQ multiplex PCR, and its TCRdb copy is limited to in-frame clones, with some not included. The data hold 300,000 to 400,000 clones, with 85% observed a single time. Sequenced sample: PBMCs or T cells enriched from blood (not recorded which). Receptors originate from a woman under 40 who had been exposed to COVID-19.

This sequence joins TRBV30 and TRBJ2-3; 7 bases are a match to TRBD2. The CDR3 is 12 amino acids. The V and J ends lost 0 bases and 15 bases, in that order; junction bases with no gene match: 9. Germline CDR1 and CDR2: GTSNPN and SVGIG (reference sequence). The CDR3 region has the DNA TGTGCCTGGAGTGTCCTCGCGGGGGAATCATATTTT. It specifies CAWSVLAGESYF.

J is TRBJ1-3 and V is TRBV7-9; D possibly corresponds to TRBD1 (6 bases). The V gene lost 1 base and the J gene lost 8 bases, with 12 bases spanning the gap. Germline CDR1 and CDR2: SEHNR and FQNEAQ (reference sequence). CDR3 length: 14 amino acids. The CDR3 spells CASSLVGQRDTIYF. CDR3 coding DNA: TGTGCCAGCAGCTTAGTTGGACAGCGCGACACCATATATTTT. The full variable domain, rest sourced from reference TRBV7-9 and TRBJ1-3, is DTGVSQNPRHKITKRGQNVTFRCDPISEHNRLYWYRQTLGQGPEFLTYFQNEAQLEKSRLLSDRFSAERPKGSFSTLEIQRTEQGDSAMYLCASSLVGQRDTIYFGEGSWLTVV.

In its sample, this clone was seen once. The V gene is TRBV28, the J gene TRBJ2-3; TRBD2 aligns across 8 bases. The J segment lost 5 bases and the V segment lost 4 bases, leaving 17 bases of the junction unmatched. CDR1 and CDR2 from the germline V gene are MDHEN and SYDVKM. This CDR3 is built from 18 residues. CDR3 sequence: CASSSLGGASGLRDTQYF. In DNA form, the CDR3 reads TGTGCCAGCAGTTCCCTCGGAGGTGCTAGCGGGCTCAGAGATACGCAGTATTTT.

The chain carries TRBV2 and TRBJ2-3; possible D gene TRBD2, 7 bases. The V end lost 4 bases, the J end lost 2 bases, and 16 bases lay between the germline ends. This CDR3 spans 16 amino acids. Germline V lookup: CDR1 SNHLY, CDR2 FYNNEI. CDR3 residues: CASSAYRGAFTDTQYF. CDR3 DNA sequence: TGTGCCAGCAGTGCTTACCGGGGGGCCTTCACAGATACGCAGTATTTT.

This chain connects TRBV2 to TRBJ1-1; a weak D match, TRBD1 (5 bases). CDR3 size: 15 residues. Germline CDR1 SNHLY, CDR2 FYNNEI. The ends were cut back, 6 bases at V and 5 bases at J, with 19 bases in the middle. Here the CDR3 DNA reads TGTGCCAGCAGATTTCGGACAAGCATTAGGACTGAAGCTTTCTTT. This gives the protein CASRFRTSIRTEAFF.

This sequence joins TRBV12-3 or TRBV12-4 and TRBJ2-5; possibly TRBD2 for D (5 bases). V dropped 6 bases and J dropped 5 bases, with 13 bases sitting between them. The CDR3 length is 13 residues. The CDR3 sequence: CASRPRGVETQYF. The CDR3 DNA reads TGTGCCAGCAGGCCTCGGGGTGTGGAGACCCAGTACTTC.

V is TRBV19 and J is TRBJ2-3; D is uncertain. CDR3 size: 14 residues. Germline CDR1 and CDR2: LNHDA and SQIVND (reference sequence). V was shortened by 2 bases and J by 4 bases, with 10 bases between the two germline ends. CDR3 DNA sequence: TGTGCCAGTAGTATACAGTTCCAGGCAGATACGCAGTATTTT. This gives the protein CASSIQFQADTQYF. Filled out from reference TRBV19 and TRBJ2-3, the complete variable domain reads DGGITQSPKYLFRKEGQNVTLSCEQNLNHDAMYWYRQDPGQGLRLIYYSQIVNDFQKGDIAEGYSVSREKKESFPLTVTSAQKNPTAFYLCASSIQFQADTQYFGPGTRLTVL.

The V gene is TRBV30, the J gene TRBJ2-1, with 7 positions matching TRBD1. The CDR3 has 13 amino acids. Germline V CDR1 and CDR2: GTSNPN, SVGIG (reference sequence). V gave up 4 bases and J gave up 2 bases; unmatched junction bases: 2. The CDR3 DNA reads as TGTGCCTGGACGAGGGGGCCCTACAATGAGCAGTTCTTC. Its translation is CAWTRGPYNEQFF.

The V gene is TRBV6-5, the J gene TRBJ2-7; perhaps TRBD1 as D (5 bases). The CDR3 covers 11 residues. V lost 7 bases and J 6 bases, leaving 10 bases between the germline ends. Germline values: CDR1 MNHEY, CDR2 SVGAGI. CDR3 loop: CASNQGTEQYF. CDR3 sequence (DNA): TGTGCCAGCAACCAGGGTACCGAGCAGTACTTC.

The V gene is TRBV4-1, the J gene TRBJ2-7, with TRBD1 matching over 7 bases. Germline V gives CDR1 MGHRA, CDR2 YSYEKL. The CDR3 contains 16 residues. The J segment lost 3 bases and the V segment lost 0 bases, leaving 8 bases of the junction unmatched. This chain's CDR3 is CASSQDAGGYIYEQYF. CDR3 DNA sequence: TGCGCCAGCAGCCAAGATGCAGGGGGTTATATCTACGAGCAGTACTTC.

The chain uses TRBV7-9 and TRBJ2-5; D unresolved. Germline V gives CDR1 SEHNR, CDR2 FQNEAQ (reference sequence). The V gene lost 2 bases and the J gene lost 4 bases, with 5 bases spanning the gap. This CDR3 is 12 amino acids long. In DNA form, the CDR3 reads TGTGCCAGCAGCTTAACGCGAGAGACCCAGTACTTC. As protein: CASSLTRETQYF.

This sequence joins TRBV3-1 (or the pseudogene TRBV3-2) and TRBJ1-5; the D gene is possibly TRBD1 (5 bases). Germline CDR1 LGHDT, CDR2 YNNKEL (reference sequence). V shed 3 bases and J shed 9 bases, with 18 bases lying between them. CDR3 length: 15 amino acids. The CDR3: CASSQKTEPGGPQHF. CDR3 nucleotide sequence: TGTGCCAGCAGCCAGAAAACAGAACCCGGGGGGCCCCAGCATTTT.

The DNA for the CDR3 is TGTGCCAGCAGCTTGGAGTTAGCGGGAACCTACGAGCAGTACTTC. Translation gives CASSLELAGTYEQYF. The chain carries TRBV11-1 and TRBJ2-7, with TRBD2 matching over 8 bases. Germline V gene data show CDR1 as SGHAT and CDR2 as FQDESV (reference sequence). V shed 3 bases and J 2 bases; nucleotides not matched to a gene: 6. The CDR3 runs to 15 residues.

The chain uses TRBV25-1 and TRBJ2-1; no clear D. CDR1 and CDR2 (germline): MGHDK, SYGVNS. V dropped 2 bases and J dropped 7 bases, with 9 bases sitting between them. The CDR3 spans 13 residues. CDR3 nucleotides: TGTGCCAGCAGTGAACTTTCCAGTAATGAGCAGTTCTTC. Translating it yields CASSELSSNEQFF.

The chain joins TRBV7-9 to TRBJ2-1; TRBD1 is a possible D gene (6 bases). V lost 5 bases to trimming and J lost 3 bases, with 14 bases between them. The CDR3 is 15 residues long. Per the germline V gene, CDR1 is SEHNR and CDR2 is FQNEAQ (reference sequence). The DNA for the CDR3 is TGTGCCAGCAGCCCTTCTGGCAGGGGCTACAATGAGCAGTTCTTC. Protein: CASSPSGRGYNEQFF. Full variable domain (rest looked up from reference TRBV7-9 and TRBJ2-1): DTGVSQNPRHKITKRGQNVTFRCDPISEHNRLYWYRQTLGQGPEFLTYFQNEAQLEKSRLLSDRFSAERPKGSFSTLEIQRTEQGDSAMYLCASSPSGRGYNEQFFGPGTRLTVL.

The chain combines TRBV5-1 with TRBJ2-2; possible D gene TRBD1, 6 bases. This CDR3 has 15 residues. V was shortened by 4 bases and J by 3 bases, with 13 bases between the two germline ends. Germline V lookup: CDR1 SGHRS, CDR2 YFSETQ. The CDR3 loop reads CASSPQGPDTGELFF. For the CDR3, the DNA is TGCGCCAGCAGCCCACAGGGCCCCGACACCGGGGAGCTGTTTTTT.

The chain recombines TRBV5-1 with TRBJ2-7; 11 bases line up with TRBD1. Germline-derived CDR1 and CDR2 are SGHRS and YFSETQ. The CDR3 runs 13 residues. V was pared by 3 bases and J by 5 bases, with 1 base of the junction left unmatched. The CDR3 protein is CASSWDRGNEQYF. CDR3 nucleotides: TGCGCCAGCAGCTGGGACAGGGGGAACGAGCAGTACTTC. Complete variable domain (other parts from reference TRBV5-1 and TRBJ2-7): KAGVTQTPRYLIKTRGQQVTLSCSPISGHRSVSWYQQTPGQGLQFLFEYFSETQRNKGNFPGRFSGRQFSNSRSEMNVSTLELGDSALYLCASSWDRGNEQYFGPGTRLTVT.

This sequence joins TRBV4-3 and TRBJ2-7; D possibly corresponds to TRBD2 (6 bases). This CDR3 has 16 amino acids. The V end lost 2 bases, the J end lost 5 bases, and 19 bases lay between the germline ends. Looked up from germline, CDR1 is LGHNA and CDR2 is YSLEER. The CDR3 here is CASSQKARGQRDEQYF. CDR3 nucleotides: TGCGCCAGCAGCCAAAAAGCCCGGGGTCAGCGGGACGAGCAGTACTTC.

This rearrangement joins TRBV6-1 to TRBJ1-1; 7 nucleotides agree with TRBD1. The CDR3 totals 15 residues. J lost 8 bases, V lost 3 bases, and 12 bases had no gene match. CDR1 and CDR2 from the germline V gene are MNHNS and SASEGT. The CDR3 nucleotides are TGTGCCAGCAGTGACCAGACAGGGCCGAGGAAAGAAGCTTTCTTT. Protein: CASSDQTGPRKEAFF.

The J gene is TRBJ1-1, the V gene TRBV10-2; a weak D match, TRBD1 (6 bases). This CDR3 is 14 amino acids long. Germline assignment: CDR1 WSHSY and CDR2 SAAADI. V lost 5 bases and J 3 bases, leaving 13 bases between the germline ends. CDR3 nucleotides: TGCGCCAGCAGTCTTGGGGGGGCGGACACTGAAGCTTTCTTT. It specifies CASSLGGADTEAFF.

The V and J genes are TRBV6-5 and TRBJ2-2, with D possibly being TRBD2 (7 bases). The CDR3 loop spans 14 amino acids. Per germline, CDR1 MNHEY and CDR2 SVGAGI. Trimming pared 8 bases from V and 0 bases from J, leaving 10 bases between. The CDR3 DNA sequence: TGTGCCAGCTTGCGGGGGCCGAACACCGGGGAGCTGTTTTTT. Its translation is CASLRGPNTGELFF.

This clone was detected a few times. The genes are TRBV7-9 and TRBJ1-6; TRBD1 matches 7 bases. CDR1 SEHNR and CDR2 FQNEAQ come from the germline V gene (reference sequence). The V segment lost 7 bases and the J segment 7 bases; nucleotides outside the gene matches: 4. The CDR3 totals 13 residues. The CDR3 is CASNPQGNSPLHF. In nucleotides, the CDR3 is TGTGCCAGCAATCCACAGGGGAATTCACCCCTCCACTTT. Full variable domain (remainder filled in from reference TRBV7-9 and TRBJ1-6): DTGVSQNPRHKITKRGQNVTFRCDPISEHNRLYWYRQTLGQGPEFLTYFQNEAQLEKSRLLSDRFSAERPKGSFSTLEIQRTEQGDSAMYLCASNPQGNSPLHFGNGTRLTVT.

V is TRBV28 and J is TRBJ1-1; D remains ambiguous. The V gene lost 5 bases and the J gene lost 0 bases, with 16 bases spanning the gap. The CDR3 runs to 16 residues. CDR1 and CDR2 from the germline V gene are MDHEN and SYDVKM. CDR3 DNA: TGTGCCAGCAGTCTAACATCGACACCAATGAACACTGAAGCTTTCTTT. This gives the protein CASSLTSTPMNTEAFF.

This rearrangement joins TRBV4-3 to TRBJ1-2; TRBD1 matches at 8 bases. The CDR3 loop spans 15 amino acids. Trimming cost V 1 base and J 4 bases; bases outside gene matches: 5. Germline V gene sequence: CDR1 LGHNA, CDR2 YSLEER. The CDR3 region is CASSQGTGGIYGYTF. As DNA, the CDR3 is TGCGCCAGCAGCCAAGGCACAGGGGGTATCTATGGCTACACCTTC.

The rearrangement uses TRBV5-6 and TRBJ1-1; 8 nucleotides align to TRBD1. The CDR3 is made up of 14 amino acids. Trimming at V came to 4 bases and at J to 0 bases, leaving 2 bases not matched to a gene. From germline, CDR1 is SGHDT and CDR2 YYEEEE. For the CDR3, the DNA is TGTGCCAGCAGCCCCAGGGGGCTGAACACTGAAGCTTTCTTT. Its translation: CASSPRGLNTEAFF.

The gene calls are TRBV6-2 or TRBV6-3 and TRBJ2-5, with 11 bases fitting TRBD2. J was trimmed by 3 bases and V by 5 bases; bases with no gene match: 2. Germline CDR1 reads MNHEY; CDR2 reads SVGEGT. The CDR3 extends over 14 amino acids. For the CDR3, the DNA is TGTGCCAGCAGTAAACTAGCGGGGGAAGAGACCCAGTACTTC. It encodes CASSKLAGEETQYF.

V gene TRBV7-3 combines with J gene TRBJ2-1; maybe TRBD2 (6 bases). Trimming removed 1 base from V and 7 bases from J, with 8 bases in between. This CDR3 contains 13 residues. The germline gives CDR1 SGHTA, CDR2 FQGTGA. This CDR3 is CASSLIRGNEQFF. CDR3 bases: TGTGCCAGCAGCTTAATCCGGGGGAATGAGCAGTTCTTC.

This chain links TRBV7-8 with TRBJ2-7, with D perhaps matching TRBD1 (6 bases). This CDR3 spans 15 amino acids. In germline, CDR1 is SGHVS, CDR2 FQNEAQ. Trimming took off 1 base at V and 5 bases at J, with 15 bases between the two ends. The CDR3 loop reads CASSLDPGQHHEQYF. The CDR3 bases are TGTGCCAGCAGCTTAGACCCGGGACAACACCACGAGCAGTACTTC.